This T cell receptor beta chain was sequenced during a study of blood T cell repertoires in COVID-19. This clone occurred a few times. Some clones are missing from TCRdb's copy, which holds only in-frame ones; the method was immunoSEQ multiplex PCR. The sample carries fewer than 300,000 clones, 80% to 95% recorded once. Germline loops: CDR1 MDHEN, CDR2 SYDVKM. Trimming cost V 8 bases and J 9 bases, with 8 bases left between them. The CDR3 contains 10 residues. The sample taken for sequencing was PBMCs or T cells enriched from blood (not recorded which). The chain couples TRBV28 to TRBJ1-3; D ambiguous. The receptor was isolated from a woman aged 25 to 39 who had recovered from COVID-19. For the CDR3, the DNA is TGTGCCAGCGGACTTTCCACCATATATTTT. Amino acids: CASGLSTIYF.